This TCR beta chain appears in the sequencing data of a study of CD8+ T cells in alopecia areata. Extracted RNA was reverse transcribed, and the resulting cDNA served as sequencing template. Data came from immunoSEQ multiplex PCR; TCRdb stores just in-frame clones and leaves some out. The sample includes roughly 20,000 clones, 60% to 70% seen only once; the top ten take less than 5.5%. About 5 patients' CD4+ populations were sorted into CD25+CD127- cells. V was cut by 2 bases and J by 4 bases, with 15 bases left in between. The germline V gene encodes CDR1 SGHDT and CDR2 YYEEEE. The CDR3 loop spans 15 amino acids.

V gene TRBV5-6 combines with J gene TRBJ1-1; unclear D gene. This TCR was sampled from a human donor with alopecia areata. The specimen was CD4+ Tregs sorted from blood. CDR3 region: CASSFKGLLGTEAFF. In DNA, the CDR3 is TGTGCCAGCAGCTTTAAGGGCCTCCTGGGCACTGAAGCTTTCTTT.